Listed here are 11 T cell receptor beta chains from one sample, sequenced in a study of shared clonotypes between healthy human individuals. Profiled with immunoSEQ multiplex PCR; TCRdb holds only in-frame clones, not every one. Of 2,100,000 or so clones listed, about 94% are singletons. Material for sequencing was naive CD4+ T cells sorted from blood. Subset indicated: CD45RA+ positively selected. The receptor source for this set is a man between 18 and 29 years old in good health.

This sequence joins TRBV7-2 and TRBJ1-2; no clear D gene. V lost 7 bases and J lost 8, with 14 bases in between. CDR1 SGHTA and CDR2 FQGNSA come from the germline V gene. CDR3 length: 12 amino acids. CDR3 protein: CASTQAAGGYTF. The CDR3 DNA is TGTGCCAGCACCCAGGCCGCGGGGGGCTACACCTTC.

The rearrangement links TRBV6-1 to TRBJ2-1, with D perhaps matching TRBD2 (5 bases). Germline V gene sequence: CDR1 MNHNS, CDR2 SASEGT. This CDR3 is 13 amino acids long. Deletions cut 6 bases from V and 4 bases from J, with 10 bases between. CDR3 bases: TGTGCCAGCAGGACTACAGATTACAATGAGCAGTTCTTC. Protein: CASRTTDYNEQFF.

The chain couples TRBV5-1 to TRBJ1-4; perhaps TRBD1 as D (5 bases). There are 15 residues in the CDR3. Trimming shortened V by 0 bases and J by 4 bases, and 10 bases separated the two germline ends. The germline CDR1 and CDR2 sequences are SGHRS and YFSETQ. The CDR3 region is CASSLAGTVNEKLFF. In DNA, the CDR3 is TGCGCCAGCAGCTTGGCCGGGACGGTTAATGAAAAACTGTTTTTT.

A single count supports this clone. CDR3 nucleotide sequence: TGTGCCAGCAGCCAAGAGGGGACAGGGGTTGATTCACCCCTCCACTTT. It encodes CASSQEGTGVDSPLHF. The chain couples TRBV4-2 to TRBJ1-6; 10 bases align to TRBD1. V was pared by 0 bases and J by 8 bases, with 4 bases of the junction left unmatched. Per the germline V gene, CDR1 is LGHNA and CDR2 is YNFKEQ. This CDR3 comprises 16 residues.

The genes are TRBV30 and TRBJ2-3; D is perhaps TRBD1 (6 bases). The CDR3 spans 16 residues. Germline lookup yields CDR1 GTSNPN and CDR2 SVGIG (reference sequence). Deletions cut 1 base from V and 1 base from J, with 15 bases between. The CDR3: CAWSGPRGGGTDTQYF. CDR3 sequence (DNA): TGTGCCTGGAGTGGCCCCAGGGGCGGAGGCACAGATACGCAGTATTTT.

V and J are TRBV11-2 and TRBJ2-7, with a tentative D call TRBD2 (6 bases). Trimming stripped 0 bases from V and 3 bases from J, with 12 bases between. The CDR3 sequence is 15 residues long. CDR1 and CDR2 from the germline V gene are SGHAT and FQNNGV. This CDR3 is CASSLDGTAYYEQYF. CDR3 bases: TGTGCCAGCAGCTTAGACGGGACTGCGTACTACGAGCAGTACTTC.

The J gene is TRBJ2-1, the V gene TRBV10-2, with 8 bases lining up with TRBD2. Germline CDR1 is WSHSY and CDR2 is SAAADI. The CDR3 contains 16 residues. J lost 4 bases, V lost 0 bases, and 5 bases had no gene match. CDR3 sequence reads: CASSESLAGLYNEQFF. CDR3 DNA sequence: TGCGCCAGCAGTGAGTCGCTAGCGGGCCTTTACAATGAGCAGTTCTTC.

The count of this clone is one. The chain combines TRBV29-1 with TRBJ2-7, with D maybe TRBD2 (6 bases). In germline, CDR1 is SQVTM, CDR2 ANQGSEA. The CDR3 consists of 15 residues. With 0 bases removed from V and 0 bases from J, the gap between germline ends came to 12 bases. CDR3 DNA: TGCAGCGTTGAAGATTTGCGGGACGGCTCCTACGAGCAGTACTTC. This gives the protein CSVEDLRDGSYEQYF.

This rearrangement joins TRBV18 to TRBJ1-6; D gene uncertain. From germline, CDR1 is KGHSH and CDR2 LQKENI. This CDR3 is built from 12 residues. V dropped 1 base and J dropped 11 bases, with 6 bases sitting between them. CDR3 in DNA: TGTGCCAGCTCACCACAGCCCGCACCCCTCCACTTT. It is translated as CASSPQPAPLHF.

A note on this clone: A junction boundary mismatches the germline segment, possibly from a read error. This chain connects TRBV6-1 to TRBJ2-7; TRBD1 matches at 10 bases. This CDR3 has 15 amino acids. Germline-derived CDR1 and CDR2 are MNHNS and SASEGT. For the CDR3, the DNA is TGTGCCAGCAGGGAAGGGACAGGGGCTACCTACGAGCAGTACTTC. Residues: CASREGTGATYEQYF.

The chain couples TRBV7-3 to TRBJ2-7, with 7 positions matching TRBD1. The CDR3 length is 14 residues. V lost 3 bases to trimming and J lost 6 bases; unmatched junction nucleotides: 8. The germline V gene encodes CDR1 SGHTA and CDR2 FQGTGA. CDR3 residues: CASSFNARGSEQYF. CDR3 nucleotide sequence: TGTGCCAGCAGCTTTAATGCCAGGGGGAGCGAGCAGTACTTC.